These 21 T cell receptor beta chains share one sample of origin, sequenced in a study of control samples from healthy donors and cancer patients. Measured with immunoSEQ multiplex PCR; TCRdb has only the in-frame clones, and not every one. This table has roughly 88,000 clones, approximately 95% appearing once. The sample was blood. These receptors were obtained from a young man in good health.

The chain has TRBV27 and TRBJ1-1; D might be TRBD1 (5 bases). Trimming took off 2 bases at V and 6 bases at J, with 13 bases between the two ends. Germline CDR1 and CDR2: MNHEY and SMNVEV (reference sequence). CDR3 length: 14 amino acids. The CDR3 coding sequence is TGTGCCAGCAGTTTAACCCGTGGGACGGCTGAAGCTTTCTTT. Its translation is CASSLTRGTAEAFF.

The chain recombines TRBV29-1 with TRBJ2-6; a possible D gene is TRBD2 (6 bases). V shed 4 bases and J shed 1 base, with 14 bases lying between them. CDR1 is SQVTM and CDR2 is ANQGSEA in the germline V gene. The CDR3 has 16 amino acids. The DNA for the CDR3 is TGCAGCGTTGTGGGGACTTCCGCTTCTGGGGCCAACGTCCTGACTTTC. This sequence encodes CSVVGTSASGANVLTF.

The CDR3 loop reads CASSLAGDTGGETQYF. As DNA, the CDR3 is TGTGCCAGCAGCTTAGCGGGGGACACGGGAGGGGAGACCCAGTACTTC. The V gene is TRBV7-8, the J gene TRBJ2-5; 8 nucleotides align to TRBD2. With 0 bases clipped from V and 5 bases from J, the junction kept 8 bases outside the gene matches. The length of the CDR3 is 16 residues. The germline V gene encodes CDR1 SGHVS and CDR2 FQNEAQ.

This clone occurred a few times. V gene TRBV29-1 combines with J gene TRBJ1-1, with a weak D call TRBD1 (6 bases). The V gene's germline CDR1 is SQVTM and CDR2 ANQGSEA. The V end lost 5 bases, the J end lost 8 bases, and 9 bases lay between the germline ends. This CDR3 spans 10 amino acids. CDR3 protein: CSVITGEAFF. The CDR3 DNA reads as TGCAGCGTTATAACAGGGGAAGCTTTCTTT.

CDR3 protein: CASSPGDTEAFF. CDR3 coding DNA: TGTGCCAGCAGCCCAGGGGACACTGAAGCTTTCTTT. V and J are TRBV7-9 and TRBJ1-1; D perhaps matches TRBD1 (6 bases). Germline lookup yields CDR1 SEHNR and CDR2 FQNEAQ (reference sequence). The CDR3 contains 12 residues. The V and J ends lost 5 bases and 3 bases respectively, with 7 bases between them.

This chain connects TRBV28 to TRBJ2-7; D is tentatively TRBD1 or TRBD2 (5 bases each). Germline CDR1 and CDR2: MDHEN and SYDVKM. V was pared by 5 bases and J by 0 bases, with 17 bases between. The CDR3 extends over 16 amino acids. The CDR3: CASSMRGPMSSYEQYF. For the CDR3, the DNA is TGTGCCAGCAGTATGAGGGGCCCTATGAGCTCCTACGAGCAGTACTTC.

The chain recombines TRBV27 with TRBJ1-4; D is ambiguous. CDR3 length: 14 residues. V lost 4 bases to trimming and J lost 8 bases, with 14 bases between them. Germline V CDR1 and CDR2: MNHEY, SMNVEV (reference sequence). For the CDR3, the DNA is TGTGCCAGCAGTTGGGATCCCGCCGGGGAAAAACTGTTTTTT. Translated, it gives CASSWDPAGEKLFF.

The CDR3 DNA reads as TGTGCCAGCTCACGAACGGGGGGTGTTACGGACAATGAGCAGTTCTTC. Protein sequence: CASSRTGGVTDNEQFF. The chain has TRBV18 and TRBJ2-1; 7 bases map to TRBD2. V dropped 4 bases and J dropped 5; count of bases not matched to a gene: 11. Looked up from germline, CDR1 is KGHSH and CDR2 is LQKENI. The CDR3 is made up of 16 amino acids.

The genes are TRBV3-1 (or the pseudogene TRBV3-2) and TRBJ1-1, with D perhaps matching TRBD1 (6 bases). The germline V and J ends were trimmed by 0 bases and 5 bases, with 13 bases remaining between them. The length of the CDR3 is 15 residues. CDR1 is LGHDT, CDR2 YNNKEL, per germline (reference sequence). The CDR3 sequence is CASSQDLRGGTEAFF. The CDR3 DNA follows: TGTGCCAGCAGCCAAGATCTAAGGGGGGGGACTGAAGCTTTCTTT.

The rearrangement joins TRBV30 to TRBJ2-2; possibly TRBD1 for D (6 bases). This CDR3 region has 13 residues. V lost 5 bases and J lost 6, with 13 bases in between. CDR1 and CDR2 (germline): GTSNPN, SVGIG (reference sequence). CDR3 in amino acids: CAWGGGTAGELFF. The CDR3 bases are TGTGCCTGGGGGGGCGGAACGGCCGGGGAGCTGTTTTTT.

V is TRBV5-1 and J is TRBJ1-4; D is unclear. The CDR3 runs 15 residues. Deletions cut 0 bases from V and 8 bases from J, with 14 bases between. Germline V CDR1 and CDR2: SGHRS, YFSETQ. CDR3 nucleotides: TGCGCCAGCAGCTTGGAGACCGACTCTCGGGAAAAACTGTTTTTT. Residues: CASSLETDSREKLFF.

This clone was detected only a few times. This chain joins TRBV7-2 and TRBJ1-1, with D maybe TRBD1 (6 bases). This CDR3 is built from 13 residues. In germline, CDR1 is SGHTA, CDR2 FQGNSA. The ends were cut back, 4 bases at V and 3 bases at J, with 9 bases in the middle. The CDR3 protein is CASSYRVDTEAFF. The CDR3 DNA reads as TGTGCCAGCAGCTACAGGGTTGACACTGAAGCTTTCTTT.

This rearrangement joins TRBV7-9 to TRBJ2-3; 12 positions match TRBD1. CDR1 is SEHNR, CDR2 FQNEAQ, per germline (reference sequence). The CDR3 sequence is 16 residues long. Germline trimming cut 3 bases from V and 3 bases from J; bases unmatched to any gene: 4. CDR3 bases: TGTGCCAGCAGCTTGGGACAGGGGGCAAGAACAGATACGCAGTATTTT. Translation: CASSLGQGARTDTQYF.

The chain couples TRBV4-2 to TRBJ2-3; 9 nucleotides align to TRBD2. Trimming at V came to 0 bases and at J to 2 bases, leaving 6 bases not matched to a gene. From germline, CDR1 is LGHNA and CDR2 YNFKEQ. This CDR3 has 17 amino acids. This CDR3 reads CASSQDRSGRITDTQYF. CDR3 nucleotide sequence: TGTGCCAGCAGCCAAGATCGAAGCGGGAGGATCACAGATACGCAGTATTTT.

This clone was recorded once. The CDR3 loop reads CASTRGAMNTEAFF. Written as DNA, the CDR3 is TGTGCCAGTACGCGGGGTGCGATGAACACTGAAGCTTTCTTT. V usage is TRBV19 and J usage is TRBJ1-1; D uncertain. CDR3 length: 14 residues. The V and J ends lost 7 bases and 0 bases respectively, with 12 bases between them. The germline V gene encodes CDR1 LNHDA and CDR2 SQIVND (reference sequence).

The J gene is TRBJ2-2, the V gene TRBV6-2 or TRBV6-3; 9 bases line up with TRBD2. This CDR3 contains 16 residues. Germline values: CDR1 MNHEY, CDR2 SVGEGT. The ends lost 5 bases at V and 7 bases at J; junction bases unmatched: 11. As DNA, the CDR3 is TGTGCCAGCAGTCTACTACTAGCGGGCCTCAACGGGGAGCTGTTTTTT. Translation: CASSLLLAGLNGELFF.

The chain recombines TRBV3-1 (or the pseudogene TRBV3-2) with TRBJ2-1; 7 bases agree with TRBD2. Germline CDR1 reads LGHDT; CDR2 reads YNNKEL (reference sequence). The CDR3 runs 13 residues. The trim removed 4 bases at V and 6 bases at J, leaving 3 bases unmatched. DNA for the CDR3: TGTGCCAGCAGCCCCGGGACTATCAATGAGCAGTTCTTC. Its protein product is CASSPGTINEQFF.

V usage is TRBV9 and J usage is TRBJ2-1; TRBD2 matches 7 bases. This CDR3 contains 17 residues. J was trimmed by 4 bases and V by 3 bases; bases with no gene match: 13. The germline gives CDR1 SGDLS, CDR2 YYNGEE. CDR3 region: CASSDGNRDYLYNEQFF. DNA of the CDR3: TGTGCCAGCAGCGATGGAAACCGGGACTACCTATACAATGAGCAGTTCTTC.

V is TRBV19 and J is TRBJ1-4, with unresolved D. Deletions cut 4 bases from V and 0 bases from J, with 15 bases between. Germline V lookup: CDR1 LNHDA, CDR2 SQIVND (reference sequence). This CDR3 has 17 amino acids. In nucleotides, the CDR3 is TGTGCCAGTAGTACTCCCAGGACCGGCGCAACTAATGAAAAACTGTTTTTT. Its protein is CASSTPRTGATNEKLFF.

V gene TRBV5-5 combines with J gene TRBJ1-1; D gene ambiguous. This CDR3 contains 14 residues. Trimming removed 0 bases at V and 5 bases at J, with 11 bases between. CDR1 is SGHKS, CDR2 YYEKEE, per germline (reference sequence). Here the CDR3 reads CASSLGGSWTEAFF. The CDR3 region has the DNA TGTGCCAGCAGCTTGGGTGGCAGCTGGACTGAAGCTTTCTTT.

This rearrangement joins TRBV27 to TRBJ1-5, with a possible D match to TRBD1 (5 bases). The CDR3 length is 15 residues. V shed 3 bases and J shed 2 bases, with 11 bases lying between them. Per germline, CDR1 MNHEY and CDR2 SMNVEV (reference sequence). CDR3 region: CASSFQGWGNQPQHF. The CDR3 nucleotides are TGTGCCAGCAGTTTTCAGGGTTGGGGCAATCAGCCCCAGCATTTT.